Below, 3 T cell receptor beta chains from the same sample are listed, as sequenced in a study of blood T cell repertoires in COVID-19. The repertoire was sequenced with immunoSEQ multiplex PCR; TCRdb's copy has only in-frame clones and lacks some. The table lists some 11,000 clones, around four fifths of them singletons, with about a third in the top ten. What was sequenced was peripheral blood. The source is a man aged 50 or older with active COVID-19.

J is TRBJ2-6 and V is TRBV9; D is ambiguous. Germline loops: CDR1 SGDLS, CDR2 YYNGEE. Deletions cut 4 bases from V and 2 bases from J, with 7 bases between. There are 14 residues in the CDR3. The DNA for the CDR3 is TGTGCCAGCAGCCCCTCGGCTGGGGCCAACGTCCTGACTTTC. This codes for CASSPSAGANVLTF.

The V call is TRBV18, the J call TRBJ2-1; possibly TRBD1 for D (6 bases). V was cut by 5 bases and J by 4 bases, with 12 bases left in between. The germline gives CDR1 KGHSH, CDR2 LQKENI. This CDR3 has 14 residues. The CDR3, as DNA: TGTGCCAGCTCAGGGACACCGACTTACAATGAGCAGTTCTTC. Protein product: CASSGTPTYNEQFF.

This clone was recorded once. V and J are TRBV9 and TRBJ2-7; 8 positions match TRBD1. The V gene's germline CDR1 is SGDLS and CDR2 YYNGEE. The CDR3 covers 14 residues. V was pared by 1 base and J by 5 bases, with 5 bases of the junction left unmatched. CDR3 bases: TGTGCCAGCAGCGTACAGGGGGCTCTCGACGAGCAGTACTTC. It is translated as CASSVQGALDEQYF.